What follows are 17 T cell receptor beta chains derived from one specimen sequenced in a study of T cells after yellow fever vaccination. A single record per CDR3 protein comes from TCRdb applying MiXCR to the 5' RACE reads. The sample carries around 320,000 distinct CDR3 sequences, approximately 10% recorded once. The starting material was CD4+ T cells sorted from PBMCs, obtained 5 days after the yellow fever booster vaccination. The receptors were gathered from a man younger than 30 who received the YFV17D yellow fever vaccine.

Ten or more counts support this clonotype. V usage is TRBV6-6 and J usage is TRBJ2-7; D not resolved. V dropped 0 bases and J dropped 3 bases, with 6 bases sitting between them. Germline V gene data show CDR1 as MNHNY and CDR2 as SVGAGI (reference sequence). This CDR3 is 13 amino acids long. CDR3 in amino acids: CASSYSGLYEQYV. The CDR3, as DNA: TGTGCCAGCAGTTACTCCGGCCTCTACGAGCAGTACGTC.

The chain links TRBV7-3 to TRBJ2-2, with 8 bases identical to TRBD2. With V trimmed by 5 bases and J by 5 bases, 10 bases remained unmatched. The germline gives CDR1 SGHTA, CDR2 FQGTGA. This CDR3 is built from 16 residues. The CDR3 loop reads CASSPGGTTLTGELFF. CDR3 DNA: TGTGCCAGCAGCCCGGGGGGGACTACCCTAACCGGGGAGCTGTTTTTT.

The chain has TRBV6-1 and TRBJ2-3; TRBD1 matches 7 bases. This CDR3 has 14 residues. Germline CDR1 reads MNHNS; CDR2 reads SASEGT. J was trimmed by 1 base and V by 6 bases; bases with no gene match: 4. CDR3 nucleotides: TGTGCCAGCAGAGGGGGCCCGGGCACAGATACGCAGTATTTT. Translating gives CASRGGPGTDTQYF.

The chain uses TRBV5-1 and TRBJ2-3, with a weak D call TRBD2 (6 bases). The germline V gene encodes CDR1 SGHRS and CDR2 YFSETQ. Trimming shortened V by 4 bases and J by 0 bases, and 18 bases separated the two germline ends. This CDR3 is 17 amino acids long. CDR3 loop: CASSPSRDGTSTDTQYF. CDR3 bases: TGCGCCAGCAGCCCGTCCCGGGACGGGACTAGCACAGATACGCAGTATTTT.

This clonotype has just a few counts. V gene TRBV7-8 combines with J gene TRBJ2-7; tentative D call: TRBD1 (6 bases). There are 15 residues in the CDR3. Germline CDR1 SGHVS, CDR2 FQNEAQ. V was clipped by 5 bases and J by 2 bases, with 16 bases between them. CDR3 sequence (DNA): TGTGCCAGCAGCGTCGGGTCAGGGGTTCCCTACGAGCAGTACTTC. Translation: CASSVGSGVPYEQYF.

The chain combines TRBV6-1 with TRBJ1-2; D remains unclear. V lost 3 bases, J lost 8 bases, and 13 bases lay in between. Germline CDR1 is MNHNS and CDR2 is SASEGT. The CDR3 loop spans 13 amino acids. The CDR3 coding sequence is TGTGCCAGCAGTGAGGACCCCTTCGTGGGCTACACCTTC. It specifies CASSEDPFVGYTF.

This clonotype was seen repeatedly, ten times or more. This chain uses TRBV5-1 with TRBJ2-2; 7 nucleotides align to TRBD2. The CDR3 is 16 residues long. Unmatched junction bases numbered 8, after V lost 0 bases and J lost 6 bases. From germline, CDR1 is SGHRS and CDR2 YFSETQ. CDR3 region: CASSLVPVGGAGELFF. CDR3 nucleotide sequence: TGCGCCAGCAGCTTGGTCCCCGTGGGAGGGGCCGGGGAGCTGTTTTTT.

Many counts were recorded for this clonotype. The chain employs TRBV12-3 or TRBV12-4 and TRBJ1-4; D perhaps matches TRBD1 (6 bases). The CDR3 has 12 amino acids. Trimming left V 6 bases short and J 8 bases short, with 10 bases between. The CDR3 bases are TGTGCCAGCAGCGGGACATTAGAAAAACTGTTTTTT. Residues: CASSGTLEKLFF.

This chain uses TRBV6-6 with TRBJ2-5, with D possibly being TRBD2 (5 bases). The CDR3 length is 14 residues. Germline loops: CDR1 MNHNY, CDR2 SVGAGI (reference sequence). With 6 bases removed from V and 2 bases from J, the gap between germline ends came to 13 bases. CDR3 amino acids: CASSPKPGQETQYF. CDR3 DNA sequence: TGTGCCAGCAGCCCTAAGCCGGGGCAAGAGACCCAGTACTTC.

This clonotype was observed at least ten times. The rearrangement joins TRBV6-5 to TRBJ2-5; D possibly corresponds to TRBD1 (6 bases). This CDR3 is built from 13 residues. Germline assignment: CDR1 MNHEY and CDR2 SVGAGI. V shed 2 bases and J shed 3 bases, with 7 bases lying between them. CDR3 DNA sequence: TGTGCCAGCAGTTACAAGGGGGAAGAGACCCAGTACTTC. Translation: CASSYKGEETQYF.

This clonotype was seen at least ten times. The chain's CDR3 is CASRDRETQYF. In DNA form, the CDR3 reads TGTGCCAGCAGGGATAGGGAGACCCAGTACTTC. The J gene is TRBJ2-5, the V gene TRBV6-2 or TRBV6-3; no clear D gene. Germline CDR1 reads MNHEY; CDR2 reads SVGEGT. V dropped 6 bases and J dropped 5 bases, with 7 bases sitting between them. The CDR3 spans 11 residues.

This clonotype was seen a single time. The gene calls are TRBV7-8 and TRBJ2-1; possible D gene TRBD2, 6 bases. Germline V gene lookup returns CDR1 SGHVS and CDR2 FQNEAQ. This CDR3 has 11 residues. The V end was cut by 11 bases, the J end by 9 bases, with 14 bases between. The CDR3 nucleotides read TGTGCCTGCTGCCCGGAGGGTGAGCAGTTCTTC. This codes for CACCPEGEQFF.

This chain links TRBV5-6 with TRBJ1-5; D remains unclear. V gave up 2 bases and J gave up 2 bases, with 8 bases separating them. The germline gives CDR1 SGHDT, CDR2 YYEEEE. The CDR3 is 14 residues long. This chain's CDR3 is CASSFGSRNQPQHF. DNA for the CDR3: TGTGCCAGCAGCTTTGGGAGCCGCAATCAGCCCCAGCATTTT.

This clonotype came up many times. The chain carries TRBV20-1 and TRBJ2-7; D perhaps matches TRBD1 (5 bases). This CDR3 is built from 12 residues. Germline values: CDR1 DFQATT, CDR2 SNEGSKA (reference sequence). CDR3 sequence: CRMRGRAYEQYV. CDR3 in DNA: TGCAGAATGCGCGGCAGGGCCTACGAGCAGTACGTC.

This clonotype was counted at least ten times. V is TRBV5-1 and J is TRBJ2-7; maybe TRBD1 (6 bases). V was shortened by 2 bases and J by 2 bases, with 8 bases between the two germline ends. The CDR3 sequence is 13 residues long. Germline V gene lookup returns CDR1 SGHRS and CDR2 YFSETQ. CDR3 DNA sequence: TGCGCCAGCAGCTTCGGACAGCCCTACGAGCAGTACTTC. Its translation is CASSFGQPYEQYF.

This clonotype has more than one count but fewer than ten. The gene calls are TRBV4-3 and TRBJ2-1; the D is unclear. Trimming removed 6 bases from V and 0 bases from J, with 12 bases in between. Germline V gene data show CDR1 as LGHNA and CDR2 as YSLEER. CDR3 length: 15 residues. DNA of the CDR3: TGCGCCAGCAGTCTAGGCCCCGGCTCCTACAATGAGCAGTTCTTC. Translating it yields CASSLGPGSYNEQFF.

This sequence joins TRBV14 and TRBJ2-3; 7 nucleotides agree with TRBD1. Germline V gene lookup returns CDR1 SGHDN and CDR2 FVKESK. The CDR3 totals 16 residues. J was trimmed by 3 bases and V by 2 bases; bases with no gene match: 8. CDR3 residues: CASSQMTGRGTDTQYF. DNA for the CDR3: TGTGCCAGCAGCCAAATGACAGGGCGTGGGACAGATACGCAGTATTTT.